The 22 T cell receptor beta chains reported below all come from one sample, sequenced in a study of cytomegalovirus exposure and HLA in healthy donors. 60 Vbeta and 13 Jbeta primers were used in PCR. The data were produced by immunoSEQ multiplex PCR, yet TCRdb's version contains in-frame clones alone and is incomplete. This table has about 160,000 clones, about 80% appearing once. Material for sequencing was PBMCs. These receptors came from a female donor in good health and CMV-seronegative.

This chain connects TRBV5-1 to TRBJ2-2; D may be TRBD1 (5 bases). Germline CDR1 is SGHRS and CDR2 is YFSETQ. The CDR3 sequence is 14 residues long. Trimming removed 4 bases from V and 4 bases from J, with 11 bases in between. The DNA for the CDR3 is TGCGCCAGCAGCCGTGTGACAGTCACCGGGGAGCTGTTTTTT. Translated: CASSRVTVTGELFF. Full variable domain (rest looked up from reference TRBV5-1 and TRBJ2-2): KAGVTQTPRYLIKTRGQQVTLSCSPISGHRSVSWYQQTPGQGLQFLFEYFSETQRNKGNFPGRFSGRQFSNSRSEMNVSTLELGDSALYLCASSRVTVTGELFFGEGSRLTVL.

The chain employs TRBV11-2 and TRBJ2-7; D perhaps matches TRBD1 (7 bases). This CDR3 contains 16 residues. Deletions cut 5 bases from V and 1 base from J, with 18 bases between. CDR1 is SGHAT and CDR2 is FQNNGV in the germline V gene. Written as DNA, the CDR3 is TGTGCCAGCAGCCTCTCCGGGGGCAGGGGGTCCTACGAGCAGTACTTC. Translated, it gives CASSLSGGRGSYEQYF. The variable domain in full, with the rest retrieved from reference TRBV11-2 and TRBJ2-7, is EAGVAQSPRYKIIEKRQSVAFWCNPISGHATLYWYQQILGQGPKLLIQFQNNGVVDDSQLPKDRFSAERLKGVDSTLKIQPAKLEDSAVYLCASSLSGGRGSYEQYFGPGTRLTVT.

There are a few counts of this clone. CDR3 region: CASSQDGRVNGYTF. CDR3 DNA sequence: TGTGCCAGCAGCCAAGACGGCAGGGTGAATGGCTACACCTTC. The V call is TRBV14, the J call TRBJ1-2; D might be TRBD1 (5 bases). This CDR3 is 14 amino acids long. Germline V gene sequence: CDR1 SGHDN, CDR2 FVKESK. V shed 0 bases and J shed 6 bases, with 11 bases lying between them. Full variable domain (outside the CDR3, taken from reference TRBV14 and TRBJ1-2): EAGVTQFPSHSVIEKGQTVTLRCDPISGHDNLYWYRRVMGKEIKFLLHFVKESKQDESGMPNNRFLAERTGGTYSTLKVQPAELEDSGVYFCASSQDGRVNGYTFGSGTRLTVV.

The CDR3 region has the DNA TGTGCCAGTAGTATAAACGGGGGTAGCACAGATACGCAGTATTTT. It yields the protein CASSINGGSTDTQYF. This rearrangement joins TRBV19 to TRBJ2-3; tentatively, D is TRBD2 (6 bases). Germline V gene sequence: CDR1 LNHDA, CDR2 SQIVND (reference sequence). V lost 2 bases, J lost 0 bases, and 9 bases lay in between. This CDR3 contains 15 residues.

This rearrangement joins TRBV28 to TRBJ1-5, with 10 bases fitting TRBD1. This CDR3 spans 16 amino acids. Looked up from germline, CDR1 is MDHEN and CDR2 is SYDVKM. J was trimmed by 1 base and V by 6 bases; bases with no gene match: 6. CDR3 region: CASRNRDRGSNQPQHF. The CDR3 nucleotides read TGTGCCAGCAGAAACAGGGACAGGGGAAGCAATCAGCCCCAGCATTTT.

The rearrangement joins TRBV6-6 to TRBJ2-7, with D perhaps TRBD2 (6 bases). CDR1 is MNHNY and CDR2 is SVGAGI in the germline V gene (reference sequence). V shed 2 bases and J shed 0 bases, with 8 bases lying between them. The CDR3 is 14 amino acids. The CDR3: CASSYRDFSYEQYF. CDR3 DNA: TGTGCCAGCAGTTACCGGGACTTCTCCTACGAGCAGTACTTC.

This rearrangement joins TRBV19 to TRBJ1-1, with a possible D match to TRBD1 (5 bases). V dropped 9 bases and J dropped 1 base, with 15 bases sitting between them. CDR3 size: 14 residues. Germline CDR1 reads LNHDA; CDR2 reads SQIVND (reference sequence). The CDR3 nucleotides are TGTGCCAGCATCGCAGGGAAGGGGAACACTGAAGCTTTCTTT. It yields the protein CASIAGKGNTEAFF.

This chain connects TRBV30 to TRBJ1-5; a weak D match, TRBD1 (6 bases). The CDR3 is 13 residues long. With 3 bases removed from V and 6 bases from J, the gap between germline ends came to 12 bases. Per germline, CDR1 GTSNPN and CDR2 SVGIG (reference sequence). The CDR3 DNA is TGTGCCTGGAGCGGGGGGCATGGTCAGCCCCAGCATTTT. Protein product: CAWSGGHGQPQHF.

This chain uses TRBV21-1 with TRBJ2-2; whether TRBD2, the table's D call, matches the DNA was not checked. TRBV21-1 constitutes a pseudogene. This CDR3 is 18 amino acids long. This CDR3 reads CASSKSGLGGGATGELFF. The CDR3 DNA sequence: TGTGCCAGCAGCAAGAGCGGCTTGGGGGGGGGCGCGACCGGGGAGCTGTTTTTT.

This chain connects TRBV6-1 to TRBJ1-5; 8 bases fit TRBD1. Germline V gives CDR1 MNHNS, CDR2 SASEGT. Trimming removed 3 bases from V and 4 bases from J; junction bases left unmatched: 8. The CDR3 has 16 residues. The CDR3 sequence is CASSDADRGGNQPQHF. The DNA of the CDR3 is TGTGCCAGCAGTGACGCTGACAGGGGCGGGAATCAGCCCCAGCATTTT.

The chain combines TRBV2 with TRBJ2-7, with a possible D match to TRBD2 (5 bases). The CDR3 loop spans 12 amino acids. From germline, CDR1 is SNHLY and CDR2 FYNNEI. V lost 3 bases to trimming and J lost 5 bases, with 8 bases between them. The CDR3 DNA sequence: TGTGCCAGCAGTGAGAGGGTCCACGAGCAGTACTTC. As protein: CASSERVHEQYF. The full variable domain, with the rest looked up from reference TRBV2 and TRBJ2-7, is EPEVTQTPSHQVTQMGQEVILRCVPISNHLYFYWYRQILGQKVEFLVSFYNNEISEKSEIFDDQFSVERPDGSNFTLKIRSTKLEDSAMYFCASSERVHEQYFGPGTRLTVT.

The chain has TRBV2 and TRBJ1-5; 7 nucleotides line up with TRBD1. Unmatched junction bases numbered 19, after V lost 6 bases and J lost 2 bases. The CDR3 extends over 19 amino acids. Per the germline V gene, CDR1 is SNHLY and CDR2 is FYNNEI. CDR3 sequence: CASSHGPSTGRMGNQPQHF. CDR3 nucleotide sequence: TGTGCCAGCAGCCACGGTCCTTCGACAGGGCGAATGGGCAATCAGCCCCAGCATTTT.

The chain recombines TRBV13 with TRBJ2-1; 7 positions agree with TRBD2. V shed 0 bases, J shed 2 bases, and the junction held 1 base outside the gene matches. Germline CDR1 and CDR2: PRHDT and FYEKMQ (reference sequence). This CDR3 comprises 15 residues. The CDR3 DNA follows: TGTGCCAGCAGCTTAGGCGGGAGGCCCTACAATGAGCAGTTCTTC. This gives the protein CASSLGGRPYNEQFF.

V usage is TRBV7-9 and J usage is TRBJ1-1, with TRBD1 identical over 9 bases. V was pared by 6 bases and J by 0 bases, with 8 bases of the junction left unmatched. Germline assignment: CDR1 SEHNR and CDR2 FQNEAQ (reference sequence). The CDR3 runs 16 residues. The CDR3 spells CASRYWTGAMNTEAFF. The CDR3 DNA is TGTGCCAGCAGGTACTGGACAGGGGCCATGAACACTGAAGCTTTCTTT.

The CDR3, as DNA: TGCGCCAGCAGTGCGGACTCGTACGAGCAGTACTTC. As protein: CASSADSYEQYF. The rearrangement uses TRBV5-1 and TRBJ2-7, with D possibly TRBD2 on 5 matching bases. Trimming removed 5 bases at V and 4 bases at J, with 10 bases between. The germline V gene has CDR1 SGHRS and CDR2 YFSETQ. The CDR3 extends over 12 amino acids.

This chain joins TRBV5-4 and TRBJ1-2; 11 bases match TRBD1. The germline V gene encodes CDR1 SGHNT and CDR2 YYREEE (reference sequence). The CDR3 totals 14 residues. Trimming at V came to 3 bases and at J to 8 bases, leaving 6 bases not matched to a gene. The CDR3, as DNA: TGTGCCAGCAGCTCTGGACAGGGGGCGAGGGGCTACACCTTC. As protein: CASSSGQGARGYTF.

This clone came up a few times. The chain employs TRBV30 and TRBJ1-1; 7 bases agree with TRBD1. Per germline, CDR1 GTSNPN and CDR2 SVGIG (reference sequence). J was trimmed by 4 bases and V by 5 bases; bases with no gene match: 10. The CDR3 loop spans 14 amino acids. The CDR3 spells CAWGPPDRVTEAFF. The CDR3 DNA sequence: TGTGCCTGGGGACCCCCCGACAGGGTCACTGAAGCTTTCTTT.

The chain carries TRBV5-1 and TRBJ2-7, with 13 positions matching TRBD2. J lost 5 bases, V lost 4 bases, and 12 bases had no gene match. From germline, CDR1 is SGHRS and CDR2 YFSETQ. The CDR3 extends over 17 amino acids. Here the CDR3 reads CASSDAKLAGGQNEQYF. The DNA for the CDR3 is TGCGCCAGCAGCGATGCCAAACTAGCGGGGGGGCAAAACGAGCAGTACTTC.

This clone was observed a single time. This rearrangement joins TRBV2 to TRBJ2-2; D is unresolved. Deletions cut 1 base from V and 6 bases from J, with 12 bases between. The length of the CDR3 is 15 residues. Germline V gene data show CDR1 as SNHLY and CDR2 as FYNNEI. The CDR3 nucleotides are TGTGCCAGCAGTGAAGTTTTGAGATATGCCGGGGAGCTGTTTTTT. It is translated as CASSEVLRYAGELFF.

The V call is TRBV6-1, the J call TRBJ2-7, with D hard to call. This CDR3 comprises 13 residues. Trimming removed 3 bases at V and 2 bases at J, with 8 bases between. Germline CDR1 reads MNHNS; CDR2 reads SASEGT. The CDR3 DNA reads TGTGCCAGCAGTGACGGCGGTCCCTACGAGCAGTACTTC. Translation: CASSDGGPYEQYF.

The rearrangement joins TRBV2 to TRBJ2-2; D is perhaps TRBD2 (5 bases). From germline, CDR1 is SNHLY and CDR2 FYNNEI. The CDR3 sequence is 16 residues long. V lost 7 bases to trimming and J lost 4 bases, with 19 bases between them. CDR3 region: CASNPRTGSPTGELFF. CDR3 nucleotides: TGTGCCAGCAATCCTAGGACGGGATCTCCCACCGGGGAGCTGTTTTTT.

This chain connects TRBV29-1 to TRBJ2-6; 8 nucleotides align to TRBD1. This CDR3 comprises 15 residues. With 6 bases clipped from V and 0 bases from J, the junction kept 4 bases outside the gene matches. Germline V gene sequence: CDR1 SQVTM, CDR2 ANQGSEA. The CDR3 loop reads CSVDGTGSGANVLTF. In nucleotides, the CDR3 is TGCAGCGTGGATGGGACAGGCTCTGGGGCCAACGTCCTGACTTTC. Drawing the rest from reference TRBV29-1 and TRBJ2-6, the complete variable domain is SAVISQKPSRDICQRGTSLTIQCQVDSQVTMMFWYRQQPGQSLTLIATANQGSEATYESGFVIDKFPISRPNLTFSTLTVSNMSPEDSSIYLCSVDGTGSGANVLTFGAGSRLTVL.